This T cell receptor (beta chain) is from a study of cytomegalovirus exposure and HLA in healthy donors. Study-level findings and limits: The authors reported that TCR beta sequences could predict HLA-A and HLA-B alleles. These predictions were accurate for most subjects in the first cohort. Highly shared variants forming one cluster were likely a sequencing artifact. About 87% or about 30% of the time was how often most TCR beta V segments were productive, according to an earlier analysis.

Notes on this clone: Its target is unknown.

Both 60 Vbeta primers and 13 Jbeta primers went into the PCR. The method was immunoSEQ multiplex PCR; TCRdb's version includes in-frame clones alone and lacks a portion of them. The top ten clones hold 2.1% of a sample with 100,000 or so clones, approximately 72% of them seen once. Looked up from germline, CDR1 is ENHRY and CDR2 is SYGVKD. Between the trimmed V and J ends, which lost 3 bases and 7 bases, there was a span of 10 bases. The CDR3 is 13 residues long. Source material: PBMCs. V gene TRBV10-3 combines with J gene TRBJ1-5; unclear D gene. This sequence was found in a man aged 25 to 40 in good health and CMV-seronegative. For the CDR3, the DNA is TGTGCCATCAGTGACCCCCCAAGCCAGCCCCAGCATTTT. Translated: CAISDPPSQPQHF.